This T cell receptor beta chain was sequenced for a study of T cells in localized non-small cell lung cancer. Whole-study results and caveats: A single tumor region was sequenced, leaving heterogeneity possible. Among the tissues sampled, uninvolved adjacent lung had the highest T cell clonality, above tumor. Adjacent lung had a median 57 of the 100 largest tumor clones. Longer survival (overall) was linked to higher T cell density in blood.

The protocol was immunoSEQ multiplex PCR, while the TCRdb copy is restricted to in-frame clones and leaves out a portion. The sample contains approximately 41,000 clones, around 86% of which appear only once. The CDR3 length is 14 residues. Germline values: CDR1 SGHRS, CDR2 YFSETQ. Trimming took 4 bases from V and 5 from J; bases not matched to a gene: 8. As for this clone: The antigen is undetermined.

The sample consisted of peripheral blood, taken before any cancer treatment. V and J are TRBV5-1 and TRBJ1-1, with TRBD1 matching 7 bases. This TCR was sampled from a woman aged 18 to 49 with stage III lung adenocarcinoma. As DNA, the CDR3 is TGCGCCAGCAGCGTGACAGGGCTCCGAACTGAAGCTTTCTTT. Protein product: CASSVTGLRTEAFF.